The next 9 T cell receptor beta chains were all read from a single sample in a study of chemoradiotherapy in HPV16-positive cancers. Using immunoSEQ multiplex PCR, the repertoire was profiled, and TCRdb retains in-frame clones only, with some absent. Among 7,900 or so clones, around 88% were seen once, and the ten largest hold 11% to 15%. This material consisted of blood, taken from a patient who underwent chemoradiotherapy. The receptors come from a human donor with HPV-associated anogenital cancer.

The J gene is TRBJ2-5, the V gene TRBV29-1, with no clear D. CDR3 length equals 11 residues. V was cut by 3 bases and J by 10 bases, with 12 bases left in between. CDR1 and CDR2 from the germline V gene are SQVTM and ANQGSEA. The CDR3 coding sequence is TGCAGCGTTGATGACAAATTTAGCCAGTACTTC. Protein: CSVDDKFSQYF.

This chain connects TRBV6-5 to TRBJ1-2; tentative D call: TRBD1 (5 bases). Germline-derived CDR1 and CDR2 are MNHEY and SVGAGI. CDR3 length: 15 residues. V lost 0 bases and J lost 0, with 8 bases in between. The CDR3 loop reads CASSYSTEPNYGYTF. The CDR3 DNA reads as TGTGCCAGCAGTTACTCGACAGAACCTAACTATGGCTACACCTTC.

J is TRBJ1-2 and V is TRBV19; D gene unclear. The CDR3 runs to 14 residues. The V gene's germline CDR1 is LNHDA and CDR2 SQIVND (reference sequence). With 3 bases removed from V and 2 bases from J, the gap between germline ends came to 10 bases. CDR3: CASSIWRLNYGYTF. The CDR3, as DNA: TGTGCCAGTAGTATCTGGCGTCTAAACTATGGCTACACCTTC.

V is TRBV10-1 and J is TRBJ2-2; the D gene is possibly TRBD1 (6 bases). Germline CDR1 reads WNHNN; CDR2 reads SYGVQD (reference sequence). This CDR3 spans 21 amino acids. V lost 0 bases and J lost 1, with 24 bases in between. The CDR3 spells CASSESRDIEKKTENTGELFF. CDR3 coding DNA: TGCGCCAGCAGTGAGTCGAGGGACATCGAAAAAAAAACCGAGAACACCGGGGAGCTGTTTTTT.

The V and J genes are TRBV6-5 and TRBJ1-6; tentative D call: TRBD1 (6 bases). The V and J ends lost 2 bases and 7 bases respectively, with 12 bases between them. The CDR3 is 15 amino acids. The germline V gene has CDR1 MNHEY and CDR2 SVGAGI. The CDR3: CASSYRGTGNSPLHF. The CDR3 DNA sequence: TGTGCCAGCAGTTACAGGGGGACCGGCAATTCACCCCTCCACTTT.

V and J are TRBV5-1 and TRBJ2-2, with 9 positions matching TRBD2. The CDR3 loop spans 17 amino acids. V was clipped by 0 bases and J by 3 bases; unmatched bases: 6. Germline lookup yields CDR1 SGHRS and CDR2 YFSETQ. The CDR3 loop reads CASSLEGGGADTGELFF. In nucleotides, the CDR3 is TGCGCCAGCAGCTTGGAAGGCGGGGGGGCCGACACCGGGGAGCTGTTTTTT.

CDR3 protein: CASSQLPGAEAFF. The CDR3 region has the DNA TGTGCCAGCAGCCAATTACCGGGGGCTGAAGCTTTCTTT. This chain connects TRBV14 to TRBJ1-1; the D gene is possibly TRBD1 (5 bases). Germline-derived CDR1 and CDR2 are SGHDN and FVKESK. Trimming removed 2 bases from V and 6 bases from J, with 10 bases in between. The length of the CDR3 is 13 residues. Full variable domain (rest looked up from reference TRBV14 and TRBJ1-1): EAGVTQFPSHSVIEKGQTVTLRCDPISGHDNLYWYRRVMGKEIKFLLHFVKESKQDESGMPNNRFLAERTGGTYSTLKVQPAELEDSGVYFCASSQLPGAEAFFGQGTRLTVV.

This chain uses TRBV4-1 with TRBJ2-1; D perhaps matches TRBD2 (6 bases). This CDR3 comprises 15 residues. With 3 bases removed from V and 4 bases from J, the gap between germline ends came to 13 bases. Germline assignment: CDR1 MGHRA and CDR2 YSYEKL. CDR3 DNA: TGCGCCAGCAGCCATTATCAGGAGGGATACAATGAGCAGTTCTTC. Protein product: CASSHYQEGYNEQFF.

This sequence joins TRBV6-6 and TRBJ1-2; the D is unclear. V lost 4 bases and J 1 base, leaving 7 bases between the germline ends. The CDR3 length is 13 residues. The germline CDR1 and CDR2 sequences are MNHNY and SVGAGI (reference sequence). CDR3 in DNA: TGTGCCAGCAGTTTAGACGGTAACTATGGCTACACCTTC. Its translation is CASSLDGNYGYTF.